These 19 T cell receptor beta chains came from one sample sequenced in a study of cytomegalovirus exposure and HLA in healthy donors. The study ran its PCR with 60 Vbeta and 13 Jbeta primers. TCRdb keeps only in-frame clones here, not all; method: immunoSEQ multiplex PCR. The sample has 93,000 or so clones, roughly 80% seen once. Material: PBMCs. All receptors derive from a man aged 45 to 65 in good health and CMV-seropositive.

CDR3 region: CAIRSDYPSSYEQYF. Here the CDR3 DNA reads TGTGCCATCCGTTCGGACTACCCGAGCTCCTACGAGCAGTACTTC. The rearrangement joins TRBV10-3 to TRBJ2-7, with D possibly being TRBD2 (6 bases). V lost 8 bases to trimming and J lost 0 bases, with 17 bases between them. Germline assignment: CDR1 ENHRY and CDR2 SYGVKD. This CDR3 is 15 amino acids long.

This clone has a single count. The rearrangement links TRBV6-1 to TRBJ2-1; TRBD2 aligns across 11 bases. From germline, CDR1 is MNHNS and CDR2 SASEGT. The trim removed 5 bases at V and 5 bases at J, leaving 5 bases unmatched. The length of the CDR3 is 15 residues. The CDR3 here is CASSPGLAVNNEQFF. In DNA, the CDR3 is TGTGCCAGCAGTCCGGGACTAGCGGTGAACAATGAGCAGTTCTTC.

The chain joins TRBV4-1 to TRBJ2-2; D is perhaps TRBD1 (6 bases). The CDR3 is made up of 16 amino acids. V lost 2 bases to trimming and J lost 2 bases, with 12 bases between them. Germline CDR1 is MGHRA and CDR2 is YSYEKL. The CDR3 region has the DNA TGCGCCAGCAGCCAATTCTCGGACAGTAACACCGGGGAGCTGTTTTTT. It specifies CASSQFSDSNTGELFF.

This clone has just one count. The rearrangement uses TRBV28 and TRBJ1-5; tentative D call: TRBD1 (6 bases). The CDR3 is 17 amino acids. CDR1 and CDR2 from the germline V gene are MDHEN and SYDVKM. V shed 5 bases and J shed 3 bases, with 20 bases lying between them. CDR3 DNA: TGTGCCAGCAGTCCTCACTCGGGACAACCCTTCAATCAGCCCCAGCATTTT. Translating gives CASSPHSGQPFNQPQHF.

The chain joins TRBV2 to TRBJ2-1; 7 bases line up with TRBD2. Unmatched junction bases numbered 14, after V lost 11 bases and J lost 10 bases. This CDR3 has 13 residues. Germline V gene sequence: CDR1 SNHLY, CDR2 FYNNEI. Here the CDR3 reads CAGLLATGGEQFF. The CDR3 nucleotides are TGTGCCGGACTACTAGCGACCGGTGGAGAGCAGTTCTTC.

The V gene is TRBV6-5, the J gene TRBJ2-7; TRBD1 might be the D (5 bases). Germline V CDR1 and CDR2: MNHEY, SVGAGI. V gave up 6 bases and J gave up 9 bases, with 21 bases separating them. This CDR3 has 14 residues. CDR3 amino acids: CASSPGIGVVAQYF. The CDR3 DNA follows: TGTGCCAGCAGCCCAGGAATAGGGGTGGTCGCGCAGTACTTC.

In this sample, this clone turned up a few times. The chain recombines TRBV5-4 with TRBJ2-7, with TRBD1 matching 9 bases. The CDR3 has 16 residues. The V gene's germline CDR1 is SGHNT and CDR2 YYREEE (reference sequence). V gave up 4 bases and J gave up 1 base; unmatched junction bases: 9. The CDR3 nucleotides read TGTGCCAGCAGCCAACTCGACAGGGGGAGGTCCTACGAGCAGTACTTC. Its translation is CASSQLDRGRSYEQYF.

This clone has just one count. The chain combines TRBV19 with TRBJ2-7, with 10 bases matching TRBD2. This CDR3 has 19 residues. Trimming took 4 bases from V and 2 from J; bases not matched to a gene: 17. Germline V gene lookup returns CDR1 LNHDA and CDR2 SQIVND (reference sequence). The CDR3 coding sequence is TGTGCCAGTAGTACGAGACTAGCGGGCCCGACTTGGAAGACCTACGAGCAGTACTTC. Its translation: CASSTRLAGPTWKTYEQYF.

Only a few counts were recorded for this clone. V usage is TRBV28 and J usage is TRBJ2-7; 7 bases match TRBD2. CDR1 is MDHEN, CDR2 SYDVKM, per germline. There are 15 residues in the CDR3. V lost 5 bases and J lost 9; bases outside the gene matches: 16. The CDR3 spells CASSGSGTPLGGQYF. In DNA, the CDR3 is TGTGCCAGCAGTGGGAGCGGGACGCCCCTGGGAGGGCAGTACTTC.

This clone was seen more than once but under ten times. DNA for the CDR3: TGTGCCAGCAGCCACCGGGACAGAGAATTCAATGAGCAGTTCTTC. It encodes CASSHRDREFNEQFF. This sequence joins TRBV11-2 and TRBJ2-1; 7 nucleotides align to TRBD1. The CDR3 length is 15 residues. Germline loops: CDR1 SGHAT, CDR2 FQNNGV. With 5 bases clipped from V and 6 bases from J, the junction kept 10 bases outside the gene matches.

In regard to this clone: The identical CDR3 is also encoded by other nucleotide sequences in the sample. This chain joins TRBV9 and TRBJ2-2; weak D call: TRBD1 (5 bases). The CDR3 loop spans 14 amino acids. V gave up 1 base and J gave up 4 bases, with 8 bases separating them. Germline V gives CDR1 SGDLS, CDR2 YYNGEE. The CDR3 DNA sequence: TGTGCCAGCAGCGTAAGGGGCGGCACCGGGGAGCTGTTTTTT. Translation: CASSVRGGTGELFF.

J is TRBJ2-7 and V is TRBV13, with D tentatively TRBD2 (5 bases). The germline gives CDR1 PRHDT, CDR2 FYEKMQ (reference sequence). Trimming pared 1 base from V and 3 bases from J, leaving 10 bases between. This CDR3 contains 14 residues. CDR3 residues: CASSLVGESYEQYF. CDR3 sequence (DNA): TGTGCCAGCAGCTTAGTTGGGGAGAGCTACGAGCAGTACTTC. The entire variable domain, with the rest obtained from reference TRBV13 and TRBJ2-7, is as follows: AAGVIQSPRHLIKEKRETATLKCYPIPRHDTVYWYQQGPGQDPQFLISFYEKMQSDKGSIPDRFSAQQFSDYHSELNMSSLELGDSALYFCASSLVGESYEQYFGPGTRLTVT.

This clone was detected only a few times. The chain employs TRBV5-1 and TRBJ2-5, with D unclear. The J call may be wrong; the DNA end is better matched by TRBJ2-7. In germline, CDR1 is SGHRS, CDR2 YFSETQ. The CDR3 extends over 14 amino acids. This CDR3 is CASSNLGRTYEQYF. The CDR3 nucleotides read TGCGCCAGCAGCAATTTGGGCAGAACCTACGAGCAGTACTTC.

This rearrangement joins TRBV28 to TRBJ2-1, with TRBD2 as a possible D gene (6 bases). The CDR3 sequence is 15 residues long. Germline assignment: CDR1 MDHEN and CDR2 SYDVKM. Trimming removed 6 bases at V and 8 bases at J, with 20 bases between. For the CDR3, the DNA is TGTGCCAGCAGACCAGGCGGGGAAAGGAGTTATGAGCAGTTCTTC. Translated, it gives CASRPGGERSYEQFF.

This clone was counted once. The CDR3 protein is CASSMGRLAGRISYEQYF. The CDR3 nucleotides read TGTGCCAGTAGTATGGGGCGACTAGCGGGCCGAATCTCCTACGAGCAGTACTTC. The chain recombines TRBV19 with TRBJ2-7; 10 bases agree with TRBD2. The V and J ends lost 3 bases and 0 bases, in that order; junction bases with no gene match: 11. From germline, CDR1 is LNHDA and CDR2 SQIVND (reference sequence). The CDR3 extends over 18 amino acids.

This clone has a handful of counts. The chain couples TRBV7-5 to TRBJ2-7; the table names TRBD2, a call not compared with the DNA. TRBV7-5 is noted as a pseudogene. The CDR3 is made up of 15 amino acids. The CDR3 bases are TGTGTCAGAAGCTTGCTTTTCGGGAGGGACTACGAGCAGTACTTC. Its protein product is CVRSLLFGRDYEQYF.

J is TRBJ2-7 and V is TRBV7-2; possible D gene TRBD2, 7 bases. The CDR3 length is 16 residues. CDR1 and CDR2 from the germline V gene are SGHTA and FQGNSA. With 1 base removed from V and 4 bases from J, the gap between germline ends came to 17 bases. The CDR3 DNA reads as TGTGCCAGCAGCTTAGTGGAGGGGGGGAGTAGGTACGAGCAGTACTTC. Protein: CASSLVEGGSRYEQYF.

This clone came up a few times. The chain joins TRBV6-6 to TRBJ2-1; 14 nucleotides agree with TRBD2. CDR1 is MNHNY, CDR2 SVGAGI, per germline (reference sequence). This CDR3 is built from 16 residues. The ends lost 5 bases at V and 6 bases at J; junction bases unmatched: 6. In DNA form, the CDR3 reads TGTGCCAGCAGTCACGGGACTAGCGGGAGTGGCAATGAGCAGTTCTTC. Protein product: CASSHGTSGSGNEQFF.

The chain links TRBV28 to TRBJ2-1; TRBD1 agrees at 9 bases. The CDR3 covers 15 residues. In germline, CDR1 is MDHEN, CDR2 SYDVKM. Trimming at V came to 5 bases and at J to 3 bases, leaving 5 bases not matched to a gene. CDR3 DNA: TGTGCCAGCAGTCGGACAGGGGCTAACTACAATGAGCAGTTCTTC. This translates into CASSRTGANYNEQFF.